This T cell receptor (beta chain) stems from a study of blood T cells in healthy people across ages. The authors ran a second PCR of about 6 to 11 cycles using a sample-barcoded 5' primer and a J-beta primer mix. TCRdb ran MiXCR on the 5' RACE reads and lists one entry per CDR3 protein. The sample comprises approximately 880,000 distinct CDR3 sequences, around 48% of which are singletons, and around an eighth rests with the top ten. Study-wide results and limits: Long-lived donors had more naive CD4+ cells and higher diversity than aged donors.

Turning to this clonotype: Its target is not known.

Germline V lookup: CDR1 MNHNS, CDR2 SASEGT. This CDR3 is built from 17 residues. V was pared by 6 bases and J by 0 bases, with 5 bases of the junction left unmatched. Each sample yielded at least 5.5 micrograms of PBMC total RNA. This receptor was identified in a man between 25 and 39 years old in good health. The chain uses TRBV6-1 and TRBJ2-2; the match to TRBD2 covers 12 bases. Sequences were obtained from blood. The CDR3 nucleotides read TGTGCCAGCAGCTGGACTAGCGGGGTAGCGAACACCGGGGAGCTGTTTTTT. Protein: CASSWTSGVANTGELFF.